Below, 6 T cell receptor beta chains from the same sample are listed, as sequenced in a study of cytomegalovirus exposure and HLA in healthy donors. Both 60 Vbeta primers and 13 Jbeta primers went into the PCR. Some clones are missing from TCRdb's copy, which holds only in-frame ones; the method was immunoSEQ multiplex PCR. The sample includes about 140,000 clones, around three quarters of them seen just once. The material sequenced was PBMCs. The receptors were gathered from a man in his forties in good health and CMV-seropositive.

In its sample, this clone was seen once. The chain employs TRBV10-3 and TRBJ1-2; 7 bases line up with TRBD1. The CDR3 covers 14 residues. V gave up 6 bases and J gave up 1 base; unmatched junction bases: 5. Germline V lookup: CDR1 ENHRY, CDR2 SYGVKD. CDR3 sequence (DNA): TGTGCCATCAGGAGGGGGCAGGTTAACTATGGCTACACCTTC. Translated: CAIRRGQVNYGYTF.

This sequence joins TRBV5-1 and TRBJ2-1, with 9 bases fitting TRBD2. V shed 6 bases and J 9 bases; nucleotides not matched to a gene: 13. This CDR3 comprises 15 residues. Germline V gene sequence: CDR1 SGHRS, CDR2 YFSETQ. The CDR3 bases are TGCGCCAGCACCCGAGGAGTAGCGGGAGCGGGTGAGCAGTTCTTC. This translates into CASTRGVAGAGEQFF.

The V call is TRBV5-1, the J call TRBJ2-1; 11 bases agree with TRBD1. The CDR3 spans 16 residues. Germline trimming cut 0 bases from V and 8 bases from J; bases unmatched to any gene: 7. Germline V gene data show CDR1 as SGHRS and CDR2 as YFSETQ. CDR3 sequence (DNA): TGCGCCAGCAGCTTGGGGCTTGGACAGGGGGCATATGAGCAGTTCTTC. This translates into CASSLGLGQGAYEQFF.

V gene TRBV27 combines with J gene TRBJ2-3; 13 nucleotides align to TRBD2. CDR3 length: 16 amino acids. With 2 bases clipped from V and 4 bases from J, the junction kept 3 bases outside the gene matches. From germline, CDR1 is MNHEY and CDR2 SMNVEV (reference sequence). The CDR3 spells CASSLGLAGVSDTQYF. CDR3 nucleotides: TGTGCCAGCAGTTTAGGACTAGCGGGAGTTTCAGATACGCAGTATTTT.

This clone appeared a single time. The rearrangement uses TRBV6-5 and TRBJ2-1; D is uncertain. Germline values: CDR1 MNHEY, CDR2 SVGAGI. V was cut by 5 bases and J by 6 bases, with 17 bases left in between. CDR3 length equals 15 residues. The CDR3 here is CASSTLLDTSNEQFF. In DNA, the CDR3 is TGTGCCAGCAGTACACTCCTTGACACGTCCAATGAGCAGTTCTTC.

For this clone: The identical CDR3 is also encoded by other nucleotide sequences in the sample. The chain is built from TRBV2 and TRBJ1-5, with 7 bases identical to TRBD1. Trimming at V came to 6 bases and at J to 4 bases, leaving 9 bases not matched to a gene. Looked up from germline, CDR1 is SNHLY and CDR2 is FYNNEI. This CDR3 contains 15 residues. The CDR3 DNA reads TGTGCCAGCAGCGGAGGGACAGCTCTGAATCAGCCCCAGCATTTT. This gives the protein CASSGGTALNQPQHF.